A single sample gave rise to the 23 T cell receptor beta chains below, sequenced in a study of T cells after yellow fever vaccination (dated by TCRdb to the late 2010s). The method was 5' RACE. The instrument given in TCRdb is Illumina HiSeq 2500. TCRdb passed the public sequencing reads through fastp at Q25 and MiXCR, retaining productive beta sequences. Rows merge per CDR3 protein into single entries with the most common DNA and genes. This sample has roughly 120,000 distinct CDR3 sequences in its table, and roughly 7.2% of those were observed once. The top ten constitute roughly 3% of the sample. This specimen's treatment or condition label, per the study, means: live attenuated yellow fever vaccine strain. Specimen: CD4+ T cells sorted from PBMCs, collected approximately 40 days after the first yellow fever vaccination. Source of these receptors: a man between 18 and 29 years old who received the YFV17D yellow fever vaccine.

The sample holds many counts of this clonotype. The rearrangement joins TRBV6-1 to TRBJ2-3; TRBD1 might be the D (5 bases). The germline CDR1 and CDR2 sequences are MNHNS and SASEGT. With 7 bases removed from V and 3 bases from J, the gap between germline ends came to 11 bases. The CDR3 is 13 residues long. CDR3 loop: CASKRQGTDTQYF. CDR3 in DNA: TGTGCCAGCAAGAGGCAGGGAACAGATACGCAGTATTTT.

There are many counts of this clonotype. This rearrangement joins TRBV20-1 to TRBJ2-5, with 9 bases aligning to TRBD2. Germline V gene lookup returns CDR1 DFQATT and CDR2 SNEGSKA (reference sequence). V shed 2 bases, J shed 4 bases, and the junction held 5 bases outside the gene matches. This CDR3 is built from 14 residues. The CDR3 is CSARIPAGGETQYF. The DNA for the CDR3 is TGCAGTGCTAGAATCCCAGCGGGGGGAGAGACCCAGTACTTC.

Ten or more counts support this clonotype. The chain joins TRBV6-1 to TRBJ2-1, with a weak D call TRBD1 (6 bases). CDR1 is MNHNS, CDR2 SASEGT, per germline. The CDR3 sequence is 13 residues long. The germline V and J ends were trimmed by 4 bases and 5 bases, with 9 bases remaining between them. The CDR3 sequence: CASSGTVDNEQFF. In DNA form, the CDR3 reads TGTGCCAGCAGTGGGACAGTAGACAATGAGCAGTTCTTC.

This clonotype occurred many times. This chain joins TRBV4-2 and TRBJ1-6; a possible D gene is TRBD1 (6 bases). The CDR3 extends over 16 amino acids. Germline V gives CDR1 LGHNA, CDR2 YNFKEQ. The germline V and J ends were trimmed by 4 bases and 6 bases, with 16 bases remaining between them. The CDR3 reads CASSPDIQGRNSPLHF. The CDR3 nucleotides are TGTGCCAGCAGCCCCGATATCCAGGGGCGTAATTCACCCCTCCACTTT.

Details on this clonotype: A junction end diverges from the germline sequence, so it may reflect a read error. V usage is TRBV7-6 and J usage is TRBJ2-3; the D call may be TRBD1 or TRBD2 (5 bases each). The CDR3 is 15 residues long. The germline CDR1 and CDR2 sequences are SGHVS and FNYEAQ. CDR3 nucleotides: TGTGCCTGCAGCTTAAAAGGCAGGGACCTTAATACGCAGTATTTT. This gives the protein CACSLKGRDLNTQYF.

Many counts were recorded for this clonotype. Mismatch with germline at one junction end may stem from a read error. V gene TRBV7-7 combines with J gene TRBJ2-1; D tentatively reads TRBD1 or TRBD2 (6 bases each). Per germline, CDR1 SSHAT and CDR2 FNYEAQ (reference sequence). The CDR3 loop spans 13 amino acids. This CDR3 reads CASSFSGANEQFF. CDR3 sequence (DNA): TGTGCTAGCAGCTTTTCGGGGGCCAATGAGCAGTTCTTC.

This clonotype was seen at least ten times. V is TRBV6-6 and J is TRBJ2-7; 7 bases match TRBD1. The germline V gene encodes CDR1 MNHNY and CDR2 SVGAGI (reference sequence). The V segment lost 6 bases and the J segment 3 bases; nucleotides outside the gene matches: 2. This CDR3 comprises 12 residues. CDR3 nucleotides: TGTGCCAGCAGCCCAGGGGGCTACGAGCAGTACGTC. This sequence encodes CASSPGGYEQYV.

Written as DNA, the CDR3 is TGTGCCAGCAGTTTTCATCGGGGTAGCACCGGGGAGCTGTTTTTT. It specifies CASSFHRGSTGELFF. The V and J genes are TRBV12-3 or TRBV12-4 and TRBJ2-2; maybe TRBD2 (5 bases). The V end lost 3 bases, the J end lost 4 bases, and 12 bases lay between the germline ends. This CDR3 contains 15 residues.

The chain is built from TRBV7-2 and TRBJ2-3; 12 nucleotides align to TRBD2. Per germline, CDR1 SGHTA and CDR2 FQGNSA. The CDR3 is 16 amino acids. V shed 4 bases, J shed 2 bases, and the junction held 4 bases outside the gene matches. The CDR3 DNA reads TGTGCCAGCAGCTCGCTAGCGGGGGGGGCCACAGATACGCAGTATTTT. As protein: CASSSLAGGATDTQYF.

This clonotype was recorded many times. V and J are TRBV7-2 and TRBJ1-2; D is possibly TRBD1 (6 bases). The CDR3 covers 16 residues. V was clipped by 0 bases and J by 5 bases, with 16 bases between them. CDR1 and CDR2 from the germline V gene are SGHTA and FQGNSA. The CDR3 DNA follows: TGTGCCAGCAGCTTAGCGGCTGGCAGGGGAACATATGGCTACACCTTC. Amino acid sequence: CASSLAAGRGTYGYTF.

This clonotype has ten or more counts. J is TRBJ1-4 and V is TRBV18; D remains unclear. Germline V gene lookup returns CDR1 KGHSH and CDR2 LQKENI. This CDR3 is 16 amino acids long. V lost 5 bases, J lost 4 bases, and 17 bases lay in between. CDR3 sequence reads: CASSMNGPSFNEKLFF. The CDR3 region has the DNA TGTGCCAGCTCAATGAATGGACCGAGTTTTAATGAAAAACTGTTTTTT. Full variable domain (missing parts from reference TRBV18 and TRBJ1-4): NAGVMQNPRHLVRRRGQEARLRCSPMKGHSHVYWYRQLPEEGLKFMVYLQKENIIDESGMPKERFSAEFPKEGPSILRIQQVVRGDSAAYFCASSMNGPSFNEKLFFGSGTQLSVL.

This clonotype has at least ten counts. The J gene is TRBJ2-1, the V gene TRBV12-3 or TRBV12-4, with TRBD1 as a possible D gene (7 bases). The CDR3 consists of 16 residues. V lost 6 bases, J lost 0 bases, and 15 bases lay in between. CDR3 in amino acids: CASRTTRGVSYNEQFF. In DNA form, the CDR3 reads TGTGCCAGCAGGACGACCAGGGGGGTCTCCTACAATGAGCAGTTCTTC.

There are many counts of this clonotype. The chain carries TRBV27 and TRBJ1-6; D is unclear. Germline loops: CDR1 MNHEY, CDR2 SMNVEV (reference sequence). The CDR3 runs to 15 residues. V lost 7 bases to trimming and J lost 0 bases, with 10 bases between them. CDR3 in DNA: TGTGCCAGCACCTCGTCTGGCTCCTATAATTCACCCCTCCACTTT. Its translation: CASTSSGSYNSPLHF.

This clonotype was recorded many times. The CDR3: CASSLGTSGYNEQFF. The CDR3 coding sequence is TGTGCCAGCAGCTTAGGGACTAGCGGATACAATGAGCAGTTCTTC. The rearrangement links TRBV7-3 to TRBJ2-1, with 11 bases fitting TRBD2. The CDR3 is 15 amino acids. Trimming removed 2 bases from V and 4 bases from J; junction bases left unmatched: 1. Looked up from germline, CDR1 is SGHTA and CDR2 is FQGTGA.

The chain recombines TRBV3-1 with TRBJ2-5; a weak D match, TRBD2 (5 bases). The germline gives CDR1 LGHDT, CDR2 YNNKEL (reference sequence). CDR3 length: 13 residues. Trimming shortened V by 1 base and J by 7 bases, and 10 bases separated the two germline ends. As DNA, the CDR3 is TGTGCCAGCAGCCAAGGGACTGGAGTGACCCAGTACTTC. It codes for CASSQGTGVTQYF.

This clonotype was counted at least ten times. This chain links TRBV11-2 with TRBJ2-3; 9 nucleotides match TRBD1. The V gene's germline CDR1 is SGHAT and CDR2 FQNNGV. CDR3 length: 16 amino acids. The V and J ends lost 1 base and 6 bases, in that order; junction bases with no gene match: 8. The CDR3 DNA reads TGTGCCAGCAGCTTAGGGGGGACAGGGCCCAGCGATACGCAGTATTTT. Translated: CASSLGGTGPSDTQYF.

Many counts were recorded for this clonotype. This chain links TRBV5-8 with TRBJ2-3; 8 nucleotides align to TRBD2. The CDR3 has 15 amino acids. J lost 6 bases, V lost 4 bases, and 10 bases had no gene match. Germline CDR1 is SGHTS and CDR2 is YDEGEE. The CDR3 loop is CASSARYGGADTQYF. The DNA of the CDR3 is TGTGCCAGCAGCGCCCGTTACGGGGGGGCGGATACGCAGTATTTT. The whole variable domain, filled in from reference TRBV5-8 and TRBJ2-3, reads EAGVTQSPTHLIKTRGQQATLRCSPISGHTSVYWYQQALGLGLQFLLWYDEGEERNRGNFPPRFSGRQFPNYSSELNVNALELEDSALYLCASSARYGGADTQYFGPGTRLTVL.

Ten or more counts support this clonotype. The CDR3: CASSKRQGGTEAFF. CDR3 bases: TGCGCCAGCAGCAAACGACAGGGTGGAACTGAAGCTTTCTTT. The chain carries TRBV5-1 and TRBJ1-1; the match to TRBD1 covers 7 bases. The CDR3 loop spans 14 amino acids. Germline assignment: CDR1 SGHRS and CDR2 YFSETQ. V lost 4 bases, J lost 5 bases, and 8 bases stayed unmatched.

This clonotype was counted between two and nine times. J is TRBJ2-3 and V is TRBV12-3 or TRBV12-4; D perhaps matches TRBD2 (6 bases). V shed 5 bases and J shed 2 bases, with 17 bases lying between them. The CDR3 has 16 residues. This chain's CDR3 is CASSKRLDPPTDTQYF. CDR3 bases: TGTGCCAGCAGTAAAAGACTAGATCCCCCCACAGATACGCAGTATTTT.

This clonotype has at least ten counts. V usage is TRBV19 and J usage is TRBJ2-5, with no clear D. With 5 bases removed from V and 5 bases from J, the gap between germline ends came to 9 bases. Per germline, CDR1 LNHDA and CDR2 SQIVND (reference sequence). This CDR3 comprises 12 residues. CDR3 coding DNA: TGTGCCAGTAGTGAGGATTTGGAGACCCAGTACTTC. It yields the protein CASSEDLETQYF.

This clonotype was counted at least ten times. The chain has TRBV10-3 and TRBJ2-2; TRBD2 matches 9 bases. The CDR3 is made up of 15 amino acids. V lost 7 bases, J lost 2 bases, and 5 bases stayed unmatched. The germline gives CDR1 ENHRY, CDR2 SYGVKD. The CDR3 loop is CAITPGLANTGELFF. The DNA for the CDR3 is TGTGCCATCACCCCGGGACTAGCCAACACCGGGGAGCTGTTTTTT.

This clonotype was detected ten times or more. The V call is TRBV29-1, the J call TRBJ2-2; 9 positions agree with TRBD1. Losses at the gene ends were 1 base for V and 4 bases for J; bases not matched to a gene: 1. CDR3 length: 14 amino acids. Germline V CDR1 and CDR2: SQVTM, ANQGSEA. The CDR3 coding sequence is TGCAGCGTTGAAGGGGACAGGGTCACCGGGGAGCTGTTTTTT. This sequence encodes CSVEGDRVTGELFF.

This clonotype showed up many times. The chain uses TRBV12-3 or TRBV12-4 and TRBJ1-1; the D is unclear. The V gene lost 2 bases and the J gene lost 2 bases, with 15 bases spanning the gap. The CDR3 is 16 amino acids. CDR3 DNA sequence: TGTGCCAGCAGTTTATTGGGCGCGGCCCCAAACACTGAAGCTTTCTTT. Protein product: CASSLLGAAPNTEAFF.